Below are 30 T cell receptor beta chains sequenced from a single sample in a study of T cells in Graves' hyperthyroidism and ophthalmopathy. RNA transcripts provided the source from which TCR beta CDR3 regions were amplified. With the HTBI primer set, the TCR CDR3 went through a first round of RT-PCR. TCRdb itself ran the multiplex PCR reads through MiXCR, one entry per CDR3 protein. The repertoire includes roughly 400,000 distinct CDR3 sequences, over 12% of them detected once, and 25% to 30% sits in the top ten. Sequenced: blood. The receptors were sampled from a man aged 50-60 years with Graves' ophthalmopathy.

The rearrangement links TRBV6-5 to TRBJ1-4; D is ambiguous. V lost 7 bases and J 5 bases, leaving 11 bases between the germline ends. This CDR3 contains 13 residues. Germline-derived CDR1 and CDR2 are MNHEY and SVGAGI. As DNA, the CDR3 is TGTGCCAGCACCCCCCCGGGAAATGAAAAACTGTTTTTT. This codes for CASTPPGNEKLFF.

This clonotype showed up many times. The CDR3 DNA follows: TGTGCCAGCAGTTTAGACACAGGGGAAAAACTGTTTTTT. Protein: CASSLDTGEKLFF. The rearrangement uses TRBV28 and TRBJ1-4, with TRBD1 as a possible D gene (6 bases). The length of the CDR3 is 13 residues. Between the trimmed V and J ends, which lost 2 bases and 8 bases, there was a span of 9 bases. Germline assignment: CDR1 MDHEN and CDR2 SYDVKM.

This clonotype came up once. V is TRBV7-2 and J is TRBJ2-5; 12 positions agree with TRBD1. The CDR3 is 15 residues long. The trim removed 5 bases at V and 5 bases at J, leaving 6 bases unmatched. CDR1 is SGHTA and CDR2 is FQGNSA in the germline V gene. The CDR3 is CASSRGTGGGETQYF. DNA for the CDR3: TGTGCCAGCAGCAGAGGGACAGGGGGCGGCGAGACCCAGTACTTC.

This clonotype turned up a few times. The chain carries TRBV29-1 and TRBJ1-4; unclear D gene. This CDR3 has 12 amino acids. Looked up from germline, CDR1 is SQVTM and CDR2 is ANQGSEA. V lost 6 bases and J lost 4, with 9 bases in between. The CDR3 sequence is CSVKQLNEKLFF. CDR3 DNA sequence: TGCAGCGTGAAACAGCTTAATGAAAAACTGTTTTTT. The full variable domain, with the rest looked up from reference TRBV29-1 and TRBJ1-4, is SAVISQKPSRDICQRGTSLTIQCQVDSQVTMMFWYRQQPGQSLTLIATANQGSEATYESGFVIDKFPISRPNLTFSTLTVSNMSPEDSSIYLCSVKQLNEKLFFGSGTQLSVL.

This clonotype appeared many times. V is TRBV28 and J is TRBJ2-1, with 11 bases fitting TRBD2. V lost 6 bases to trimming and J lost 3 bases; unmatched junction nucleotides: 16. The CDR3 spans 19 residues. Per the germline V gene, CDR1 is MDHEN and CDR2 is SYDVKM. In DNA, the CDR3 is TGTGCCAGCAGCTCTACCGCCTGGCTAGCGGGGGGAGACTACAATGAGCAGTTCTTC. Translated, it gives CASSSTAWLAGGDYNEQFF. The variable domain in full, completed from reference TRBV28 and TRBJ2-1, reads DVKVTQSSRYLVKRTGEKVFLECVQDMDHENMFWYRQDPGLGLRLIYFSYDVKMKEKGDIPEGYSVSREKKERFSLILESASTNQTSMYLCASSSTAWLAGGDYNEQFFGPGTRLTVL.

This chain connects TRBV14 to TRBJ2-2; no clear D gene. Trimming removed 1 base at V and 3 bases at J, with 6 bases between. CDR1 and CDR2 (germline): SGHDN, FVKESK. The CDR3 is 14 amino acids. The CDR3 region is CASSQVRHTGELFF. Here the CDR3 DNA reads TGTGCCAGCAGCCAAGTTCGGCACACCGGGGAGCTGTTTTTT.

To note about this clonotype: This could be a read error, since a much larger clone is one nucleotide away. The genes are TRBV20-1 and TRBJ2-1; D remains unclear. Germline V gene lookup returns CDR1 DFQATT and CDR2 SNEGSKA (reference sequence). CDR3 length equals 11 residues. The germline V and J ends were trimmed by 4 bases and 8 bases, with 9 bases remaining between them. CDR3: CSAMLYDEQFF. The DNA for the CDR3 is TGCAGTGCTATGTTGTACGATGAGCAGTTCTTC.

This clonotype was picked up many times. CDR3 loop: CASSQDSVQTSGNTIYF. The CDR3 DNA reads as TGTGCCAGCAGCCAAGATAGCGTCCAGACCTCTGGAAACACCATATATTTT. The chain joins TRBV3-1 to TRBJ1-3; no clear D gene. Trimming left V 0 bases short and J 0 bases short, with 12 bases between. The germline V gene encodes CDR1 LGHDT and CDR2 YNNKEL (reference sequence). This CDR3 region has 17 residues.

The gene calls are TRBV3-1 and TRBJ2-6, with 7 bases fitting TRBD2. The CDR3 sequence is 15 residues long. The ends lost 1 base at V and 8 bases at J; junction bases unmatched: 5. The germline V gene has CDR1 LGHDT and CDR2 YNNKEL (reference sequence). This chain's CDR3 is CASSQGWEGTNVLTF. The DNA of the CDR3 is TGTGCCAGCAGCCAAGGATGGGAGGGAACCAACGTCCTGACTTTC.

At least ten counts were recorded for this clonotype. The rearrangement links TRBV11-2 to TRBJ2-7, with 10 positions matching TRBD2. The CDR3 is 14 amino acids. With 3 bases clipped from V and 5 bases from J, the junction kept 4 bases outside the gene matches. CDR1 and CDR2 (germline): SGHAT, FQNNGV. The CDR3 protein is CASSFLAGVNEQYF. DNA of the CDR3: TGTGCCAGCAGCTTCCTAGCGGGAGTTAACGAGCAGTACTTC.

In its sample, this clonotype was seen many times. The CDR3 region is CASRPLIGDTQYF. DNA of the CDR3: TGTGCCAGCAGGCCCTTGATTGGAGATACGCAGTATTTT. The chain uses TRBV27 and TRBJ2-3; D ambiguous. CDR3 length equals 13 residues. V lost 6 bases, J lost 5 bases, and 12 bases lay in between. Germline V CDR1 and CDR2: MNHEY, SMNVEV (reference sequence).

This clonotype was counted ten times or more. The chain has TRBV13 and TRBJ2-7; D may be TRBD2 (6 bases). The length of the CDR3 is 15 residues. The germline V and J ends were trimmed by 4 bases and 0 bases, with 13 bases remaining between them. CDR1 PRHDT and CDR2 FYEKMQ come from the germline V gene (reference sequence). This CDR3 is CASSSGLGSSYEQYF. The CDR3, as DNA: TGTGCCAGCAGCTCGGGACTCGGCAGCTCCTACGAGCAGTACTTC.

The rearrangement links TRBV15 to TRBJ2-1; possible D gene TRBD1, 6 bases. Germline CDR1 LNHNV, CDR2 YYDKDF (reference sequence). The CDR3 length is 20 residues. The V end lost 1 base, the J end lost 2 bases, and 24 bases lay between the germline ends. The CDR3, as DNA: TGTGCCACCAGCAGAGGGCTGCTACATCCAGGCAGGGGTCCCTACAATGAGCAGTTCTTC. Residues: CATSRGLLHPGRGPYNEQFF.

There are many counts of this clonotype. This chain joins TRBV27 and TRBJ2-7, with a tentative D call TRBD1 (6 bases). The germline gives CDR1 MNHEY, CDR2 SMNVEV (reference sequence). CDR3 length: 16 residues. V lost 3 bases and J 6 bases, leaving 21 bases between the germline ends. The CDR3 reads CASSFSTGQTQTEQYF. The CDR3, as DNA: TGTGCCAGCAGTTTTTCAACAGGACAGACCCAAACCGAGCAGTACTTC.

This chain connects TRBV9 to TRBJ1-5; D remains ambiguous. With 2 bases removed from V and 0 bases from J, the gap between germline ends came to 9 bases. The CDR3 runs to 15 residues. From germline, CDR1 is SGDLS and CDR2 YYNGEE. CDR3 protein: CASSVDLSSNQPQHF. The CDR3 DNA follows: TGTGCCAGCAGCGTGGACCTAAGTAGCAATCAGCCCCAGCATTTT.

This clonotype occurred many times. V and J are TRBV7-8 and TRBJ1-5; D gene unclear. The length of the CDR3 is 19 residues. The ends were cut back, 1 base at V and 6 bases at J, with 25 bases in the middle. Germline CDR1 and CDR2: SGHVS and FQNEAQ. CDR3 loop: CASSLDSGFGVRVTQPQHF. As DNA, the CDR3 is TGTGCCAGCAGCTTAGATTCCGGGTTCGGGGTACGAGTTACTCAGCCCCAGCATTTT.

V is TRBV29-1 and J is TRBJ2-7; TRBD1 agrees at 7 bases. CDR1 and CDR2 (germline): SQVTM, ANQGSEA. The CDR3 covers 15 residues. V gave up 0 bases and J gave up 0 bases; unmatched junction bases: 5. The CDR3 loop is CSVEERQGHSYEQYF. DNA for the CDR3: TGCAGCGTTGAAGAACGACAGGGCCACTCCTACGAGCAGTACTTC.

The table lists this clonotype with many counts. The rearrangement uses TRBV7-3 and TRBJ2-5; the match to TRBD2 covers 9 bases. Unmatched junction bases numbered 7, after V lost 5 bases and J lost 3 bases. Looked up from germline, CDR1 is SGHTA and CDR2 is FQGTGA. The CDR3 contains 15 residues. CDR3 loop: CASSPGAGGEETQYF. The CDR3, as DNA: TGTGCCAGCAGCCCTGGGGCGGGAGGGGAAGAGACCCAGTACTTC.

This clonotype was detected ten times or more. The J gene is TRBJ2-2, the V gene TRBV24-1; D gene uncertain. V was cut by 8 bases and J by 0 bases, with 12 bases left in between. The CDR3 spans 15 residues. The germline CDR1 and CDR2 sequences are KGHDR and SFDVKD. CDR3 amino acids: CATTKGFPNTGELFF. The CDR3 nucleotides are TGTGCCACCACTAAAGGCTTCCCGAACACCGGGGAGCTGTTTTTT.

This clonotype was seen repeatedly, ten times or more. The V gene is TRBV7-8, the J gene TRBJ2-1; TRBD1 aligns across 9 bases. The V gene's germline CDR1 is SGHVS and CDR2 FQNEAQ. The CDR3 length is 14 residues. Trimming at V came to 6 bases and at J to 8 bases, leaving 8 bases not matched to a gene. The CDR3 bases are TGTGCCAGCAGATCCGGGACAGGGAAGCATGAGCAGTTCTTC. It yields the protein CASRSGTGKHEQFF.

This clonotype has a count of ten or more. The gene calls are TRBV12-3 or TRBV12-4 and TRBJ1-5; 7 bases are shared with TRBD1. This CDR3 has 15 residues. V gave up 3 bases and J gave up 4 bases; unmatched junction bases: 6. The CDR3: CASSFAGGRNQPQHF. CDR3 bases: TGTGCCAGCAGTTTTGCAGGGGGTAGGAATCAGCCCCAGCATTTT.

This clonotype has a count of ten or more. This rearrangement joins TRBV5-1 to TRBJ2-1; 11 bases are shared with TRBD1. Germline V CDR1 and CDR2: SGHRS, YFSETQ. This CDR3 region has 15 residues. J gave up 7 bases and V 0 bases, and 3 bases lay outside the gene matches. CDR3 residues: CASSLGGQGANEQFF. DNA of the CDR3: TGCGCCAGCAGCTTGGGCGGACAGGGGGCTAATGAGCAGTTCTTC. Full variable domain (missing parts from reference TRBV5-1 and TRBJ2-1): KAGVTQTPRYLIKTRGQQVTLSCSPISGHRSVSWYQQTPGQGLQFLFEYFSETQRNKGNFPGRFSGRQFSNSRSEMNVSTLELGDSALYLCASSLGGQGANEQFFGPGTRLTVL.

This clonotype was recorded many times. The rearrangement uses TRBV7-3 and TRBJ2-2; 10 nucleotides match TRBD2. This CDR3 comprises 17 residues. Germline loops: CDR1 SGHTA, CDR2 FQGTGA. V was pared by 5 bases and J by 2 bases, with 8 bases of the junction left unmatched. This chain's CDR3 is CASSPRVAGGNTGELFF. The CDR3 DNA reads as TGTGCCAGCAGCCCCCGGGTAGCGGGAGGTAACACCGGGGAGCTGTTTTTT. The complete variable domain, with remaining parts taken from reference TRBV7-3 and TRBJ2-2, reads GAGVSQTPSNKVTEKGKYVELRCDPISGHTALYWYRQSLGQGPEFLIYFQGTGAADDSGLPNDRFFAVRPEGSVSTLKIQRTERGDSAVYLCASSPRVAGGNTGELFFGEGSRLTVL.

The chain joins TRBV29-1 to TRBJ2-5, with D perhaps assigned TRBD1 or TRBD2 (5 bases each). From germline, CDR1 is SQVTM and CDR2 ANQGSEA. Trimming removed 5 bases from V and 5 bases from J, with 12 bases in between. There are 12 residues in the CDR3. CDR3 bases: TGCAGCGTTCAAGGCCGGGACGAGACCCAGTACTTC. Translated, it gives CSVQGRDETQYF.

The J gene is TRBJ2-7, the V gene TRBV7-8, with 7 bases matching TRBD1. The CDR3 contains 14 residues. The germline V gene encodes CDR1 SGHVS and CDR2 FQNEAQ. The V segment lost 7 bases and the J segment 0 bases; nucleotides outside the gene matches: 6. The CDR3 region is CASKQGWGSYEQYF. The CDR3 DNA follows: TGTGCCAGCAAACAGGGGTGGGGCTCCTACGAGCAGTACTTC.

As to this clonotype: A read error may account for a junction end that differs from germline. The chain is built from TRBV4-1 and TRBJ2-7; 14 positions match TRBD2. This CDR3 region has 17 residues. CDR1 MGHRA and CDR2 YSYEKL come from the germline V gene. CDR3 region: CASCQEGTSGSAHEQYF. The CDR3 DNA follows: TGCGCCAGCTGCCAAGAGGGGACTAGCGGGAGTGCCCACGAGCAGTACTTC.

The V call is TRBV5-1, the J call TRBJ2-5, with D tentatively TRBD2 (7 bases). Germline V gene data show CDR1 as SGHRS and CDR2 as YFSETQ. V was shortened by 4 bases and J by 9 bases, with 16 bases between the two germline ends. The CDR3 sequence is 13 residues long. CDR3 region: CASSQDREGAQYF. The CDR3 bases are TGCGCCAGCAGCCAAGATAGGGAGGGGGCCCAGTACTTC.

Comment on this clonotype: Being one base from a much bigger clone, this may be a read error. The conserved phenylalanine or tryptophan is not found at the CDR3 terminus, so this likely reflects a read error. The chain is built from TRBV20-1 and TRBJ2-7, with D maybe TRBD2 (5 bases). Germline V gene data show CDR1 as DFQATT and CDR2 as SNEGSKA (reference sequence). The V end lost 3 bases, the J end lost 2 bases, and 14 bases lay between the germline ends. The CDR3 is made up of 14 amino acids. This CDR3 reads CSARGGFFTYEQYL. The CDR3 DNA reads TGCAGTGCTAGGGGCGGGTTCTTTACCTACGAGCAGTACCTC.

A word on this clonotype: The junction and the germline gene differ at one end; a read error may be behind it. The rearrangement uses TRBV29-1 and TRBJ2-7; perhaps TRBD1 as D (7 bases). Looked up from germline, CDR1 is SQVTM and CDR2 is ANQGSEA. The CDR3 consists of 14 residues. The CDR3 loop reads CSVETGKGGYERYF. The CDR3 nucleotides read TGCAGCGTTGAGACAGGGAAGGGGGGATACGAGCGGTACTTC.

This clonotype was detected ten times or more. The chain combines TRBV5-4 with TRBJ2-7; 8 bases map to TRBD2. CDR1 and CDR2 from the germline V gene are SGHNT and YYREEE (reference sequence). The CDR3 is made up of 15 amino acids. With V trimmed by 4 bases and J by 6 bases, 12 bases remained unmatched. DNA of the CDR3: TGTGCCAGCAGCAAGAAAGCGGGAGTCGATACCGAGCAGTACTTC. Translation gives CASSKKAGVDTEQYF. Drawing the rest from reference TRBV5-4 and TRBJ2-7, the complete variable domain is ETGVTQSPTHLIKTRGQQVTLRCSSQSGHNTVSWYQQALGQGPQFIFQYYREEENGRGNFPPRFSGLQFPNYSSELNVNALELDDSALYLCASSKKAGVDTEQYFGPGTRLTVT.